These T cell receptor beta chains were read from a single sample in a study of cytomegalovirus exposure and HLA in healthy donors. Sequenced by immunoSEQ multiplex PCR; TCRdb stores in-frame clones only, minus some. The table lists 90,000 to 110,000 clones, under 80% of them singletons. Sample: PBMCs. The receptors were sampled from a woman in her forties or fifties in good health and CMV-seropositive. The CDR3 runs from the conserved cysteine through the conserved F or W. D genes are given only for firm matches. Size is stated for part of the rows, as once, few or many counts, or as a class when the clone is expanded.

j_call	d_call	clone_size	v_call	cdr3_aa	cdr3_nt
TRBJ2-7	.	few	TRBV9	CASSVAGAGYEQYF	TGTGCCAGCAGCGTAGCAGGGGCGGGCTACGAGCAGTACTTC
TRBJ2-3	.	.	TRBV2	CASRDRLSTDTQYF	TGTGCCAGCAGGGACAGACTTAGCACAGATACGCAGTATTTT
TRBJ1-4	.	few	TRBV9	CASSVEAGPMKKLFF	TGTGCCAGCAGCGTAGAAGCAGGCCCGATGAAAAAACTGTTTTTT
TRBJ1-4	.	.	TRBV5-6	CASSYTTTNEKLFF	TGTGCCAGCAGCTACACAACAACTAATGAAAAACTGTTTTTT
TRBJ1-1	TRBD1	few	TRBV19	CASSRGQGNTEAFF	TGTGCCAGTAGTAGGGGACAGGGGAACACTGAAGCTTTCTTT
TRBJ2-1	.	few	TRBV7-8	CASRQGINEQFF	TGTGCCAGCCGCCAGGGGATAAATGAGCAGTTCTTC
TRBJ1-4	.	.	TRBV2	CASTQVRREKLFF	TGTGCCAGCACACAGGTTCGGCGTGAAAAACTGTTTTTT
TRBJ1-4	.	once	TRBV9	CASILGEKLFF	TGTGCCAGCATCCTCGGTGAAAAACTGTTTTTT
TRBJ2-3	.	.	TRBV7-9	CASSLASTGEGTDTQYF	TGTGCCAGCAGCTTAGCTTCGACAGGGGAGGGGACAGATACGCAGTATTTT
TRBJ2-1	TRBD1	.	TRBV7-9	CASSLDRGGNEQFF	TGTGCCAGCAGCCTCGACAGGGGCGGGAATGAGCAGTTCTTC
TRBJ2-5	TRBD2	once	TRBV28	CASSFLSGGTETQYF	TGTGCCAGCAGTTTCCTTAGCGGGGGGACGGAGACCCAGTACTTC
TRBJ2-7	TRBD1	.	TRBV5-6	CASTRTGPSYEQYF	TGTGCCAGCACCAGGACAGGGCCATCCTACGAGCAGTACTTC
TRBJ2-1	TRBD2	.	TRBV27	CASSFSGTFNYNEQFF	TGTGCCAGCAGTTTCAGCGGGACCTTTAATTACAATGAGCAGTTCTTC
TRBJ1-2	.	once	TRBV7-2	CASSPSLTGWGGYTF	TGTGCCAGCAGCCCATCCCTTACAGGGTGGGGCGGCTACACCTTC
TRBJ2-6	TRBD1	.	TRBV5-1	CASSRQPEGANGLTF	TGCGCCAGCAGCCGACAGCCTGAGGGGGCCAACGGCCTGACTTTC
TRBJ2-3	TRBD1	.	TRBV29-1	CSVEVAGGKTDTQYF	TGCAGCGTTGAAGTTGCAGGGGGCAAAACAGATACGCAGTATTTT
TRBJ2-6	.	few	TRBV5-8	CASSLRSAAASGANGLTF	TGTGCCAGCAGCTTGAGAAGTGCTGCCGCCTCTGGGGCCAACGGCCTGACTTTC
TRBJ1-1	.	.	TRBV5-4	CASSFYPDRLNTEAFF	TGTGCCAGCAGCTTCTACCCCGACAGGTTGAACACTGAAGCTTTCTTT
TRBJ2-3	TRBD1	.	TRBV29-1	CSVPTTGGAKDTQYF	TGCAGCGTGCCGACGACAGGGGGCGCGAAAGATACGCAGTATTTT
TRBJ2-3	.	.	TRBV11-2	CASSRYRADTQYF	TGTGCCAGCAGCCGGTACAGGGCAGATACGCAGTATTTT
TRBJ1-2	TRBD1	.	TRBV5-6	CASSLPTGSNGYTF	TGTGCCAGCAGCTTGCCGACAGGGAGTAATGGCTACACCTTC
TRBJ1-2	TRBD1	.	TRBV7-9	CASSPRTGGDAYGYTF	TGTGCCAGCAGCCCGAGGACAGGGGGCGACGCCTATGGCTACACCTTC
TRBJ2-2	TRBD2	.	TRBV29-1	CSVGGGLVTGELFF	TGCAGCGTTGGGGGGGGTCTGGTCACCGGGGAGCTGTTTTTT
TRBJ1-2	TRBD1	.	TRBV5-4	CASSLAQGADGYTF	TGTGCCAGCAGCTTGGCACAGGGGGCGGATGGCTACACCTTC
TRBJ2-7	.	.	TRBV5-1	CASSLDGTGGLYEQYF	TGCGCCAGCAGCTTGGACGGCACAGGTGGTTTGTACGAGCAGTACTTC
TRBJ2-3	.	.	TRBV7-3	CASSEQGSGGNTQYF	TGTGCCAGCAGCGAGCAGGGGAGTGGTGGGAATACGCAGTATTTT